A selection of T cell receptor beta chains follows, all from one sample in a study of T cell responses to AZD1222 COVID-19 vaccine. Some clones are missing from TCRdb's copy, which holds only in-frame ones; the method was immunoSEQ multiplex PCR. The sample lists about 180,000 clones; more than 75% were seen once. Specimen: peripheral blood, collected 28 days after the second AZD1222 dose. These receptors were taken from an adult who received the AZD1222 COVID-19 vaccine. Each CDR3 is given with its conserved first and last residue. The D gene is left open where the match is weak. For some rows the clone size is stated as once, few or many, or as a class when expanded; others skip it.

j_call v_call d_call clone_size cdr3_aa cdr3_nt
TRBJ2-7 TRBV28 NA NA CASKFLTSTSFYEQYF TGTGCCAGCAAGTTCCTTACTAGCACTTCGTTTTACGAGCAGTACTTC
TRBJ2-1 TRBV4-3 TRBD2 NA CASSQDRHAAGGPYNEQFF TGCGCCAGCAGCCAAGACAGACACGCGGCGGGAGGGCCCTACAATGAGCAGTTCTTC
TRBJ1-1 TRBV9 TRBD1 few CASSPLFGTGREAFF TGTGCCAGCAGCCCCCTGTTCGGGACAGGGCGTGAAGCTTTCTTT
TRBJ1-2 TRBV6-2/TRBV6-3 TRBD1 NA CASTPPGQGRSGYTF TGTGCCAGCACCCCACCCGGACAGGGGAGGTCAGGCTACACCTTC
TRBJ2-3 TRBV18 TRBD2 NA CASSLYSGNTDTQYF TGTGCCAGCTCCTTATATAGCGGGAACACAGATACGCAGTATTTT
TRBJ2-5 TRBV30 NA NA CAWAGTGQETQYF TGTGCCTGGGCTGGGACGGGACAAGAGACCCAGTACTTC
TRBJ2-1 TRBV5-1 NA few CASSTGLGGHYNEQFF TGCGCCAGCAGCACAGGGCTCGGCGGGCACTACAATGAGCAGTTCTTC
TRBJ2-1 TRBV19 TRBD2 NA CASSPASGNEQFF TGTGCCAGTAGTCCCGCTAGCGGCAATGAGCAGTTCTTC
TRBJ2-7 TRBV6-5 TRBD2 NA CASSAAGVGEQYF TGTGCCAGCAGCGCTGCGGGAGTGGGAGAGCAGTACTTC
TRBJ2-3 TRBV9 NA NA CASSVQGPDTQYF TGTGCCAGCAGCGTTCAGGGCCCAGATACGCAGTATTTT
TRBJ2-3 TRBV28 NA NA CASTPSFLLTDTQYF TGTGCCAGCACCCCCTCTTTTCTTCTCACAGATACGCAGTATTTT
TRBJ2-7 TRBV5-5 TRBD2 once CASSLKAGGFSSYEQYF TGTGCCAGCAGCTTGAAAGCGGGAGGGTTCTCTTCCTACGAGCAGTACTTC
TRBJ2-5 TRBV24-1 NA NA CATNTGTGETQYF TGTGCCACCAACACAGGGACCGGAGAGACCCAGTACTTC
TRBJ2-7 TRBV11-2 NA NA CASSLGQNYEQYF TGTGCCAGCAGCTTAGGGCAGAACTACGAGCAGTACTTC
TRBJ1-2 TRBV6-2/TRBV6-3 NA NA CASSYSGGGVSGYTF TGTGCCAGCAGTTACTCTGGGGGAGGTGTATCTGGCTACACCTTC
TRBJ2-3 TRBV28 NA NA CASVQAGTSTDTQYF TGTGCCAGCGTTCAGGCAGGAACTAGCACAGATACGCAGTATTTT
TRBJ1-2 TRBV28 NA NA CASNLSGSQRDTF TGTGCCAGCAACCTTTCCGGATCCCAGAGGGACACCTTC
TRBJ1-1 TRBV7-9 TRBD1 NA CASRGQGINTEAFF TGTGCCAGCAGGGGACAGGGGATAAACACTGAAGCTTTCTTT
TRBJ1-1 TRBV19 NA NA CASSIEGGWTMGRTEAFF TGTGCCAGTAGTATAGAAGGGGGTTGGACAATGGGCCGGACTGAAGCTTTCTTT
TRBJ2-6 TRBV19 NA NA CASSIEATAGANVLTF TGTGCCAGTAGTATAGAGGCGACAGCTGGGGCCAACGTCCTGACTTTC
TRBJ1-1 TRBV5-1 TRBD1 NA CASSLDGTGGAFF TGCGCCAGCAGCTTGGATGGGACAGGGGGAGCTTTCTTT
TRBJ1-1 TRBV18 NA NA CASSPQQENTEAFF TGTGCCAGCTCACCCCAACAGGAGAACACTGAAGCTTTCTTT
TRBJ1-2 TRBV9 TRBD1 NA CASSTIGQGEGGYTF TGTGCCAGCAGCACGATCGGACAGGGGGAGGGAGGCTACACCTTC
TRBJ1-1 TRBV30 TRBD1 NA CAWTNRGILNMNTEAFF TGTGCCTGGACGAACAGGGGGATTCTGAACATGAACACTGAAGCTTTCTTT
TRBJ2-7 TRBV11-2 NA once CASSSGQGFREQYF TGTGCCAGCAGCTCCGGGCAGGGGTTCCGAGAGCAGTACTTC
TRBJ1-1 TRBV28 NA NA CASSETVSGTEAFF TGTGCCAGCAGTGAAACGGTGAGTGGCACTGAAGCTTTCTTT
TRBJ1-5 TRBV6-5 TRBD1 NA CASGTGGYSNQPQHF TGTGCCAGCGGGACAGGGGGATATAGCAATCAGCCCCAGCATTTT
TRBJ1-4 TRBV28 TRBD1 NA CASRRTGVPTNEKLFF TGTGCCAGCAGGCGCACAGGGGTACCAACTAATGAAAAACTGTTTTTT
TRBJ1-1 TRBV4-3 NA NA CASSNPLRQGKNTEAFF TGCGCCAGCAGCAACCCCCTGAGGCAGGGAAAGAACACTGAAGCTTTCTTT